The 3 T cell receptor beta chains below come from one sample, sequenced in a study of T cells in Graves' hyperthyroidism and ophthalmopathy (dated by TCRdb to 2018 to 2020). To prepare the library, multiplex PCR was applied. For sequencing, an Illumina HiSeq 2000 was employed. The TCR beta CDR3 regions were amplified from the RNA transcripts. A first-round RT-PCR of the TCR CDR3 used the HTBI primer set with the Qiagen OneStep RT-PCR kit. Starting from the raw public reads, TCRdb applied fastp trimming at Q25, assembled clones with MiXCR and retained in-frame beta chains. Rows are unified per CDR3 protein, each entry keeping the most common DNA and genes. The sample table holds around 500,000 distinct CDR3 sequences, of which approximately 23% were seen once. 45% to 50% of the sample rests with the top ten. Sequenced input: blood. These receptors originate from a woman in her 70s with Graves' ophthalmopathy.

This clonotype was seen a handful of times. This chain uses TRBV15 with TRBJ1-4, with unresolved D. The germline V gene encodes CDR1 LNHNV and CDR2 YYDKDF (reference sequence). CDR3 length: 12 amino acids. V gave up 4 bases and J gave up 8 bases, with 8 bases separating them. CDR3 amino acids: CATSTLGEKLFF. The DNA of the CDR3 is TGTGCCACCAGCACCCTAGGGGAAAAACTGTTTTTT.

This chain uses TRBV3-1 with TRBJ2-7; D might be TRBD2 (7 bases). CDR1 is LGHDT, CDR2 YNNKEL, per germline (reference sequence). The CDR3 runs 17 residues. V lost 4 bases and J 2 bases, leaving 21 bases between the germline ends. The CDR3 DNA follows: TGTGCCAGCAGCCGGAACGGCGGGGGCCACCGCCCCTACGAGCAGTACTTC. This sequence encodes CASSRNGGGHRPYEQYF.

The rearrangement uses TRBV10-3 and TRBJ2-1; D is possibly TRBD1 or TRBD2 (5 bases each). Trimming stripped 4 bases from V and 2 bases from J, with 12 bases between. The CDR3 sequence is 15 residues long. Per germline, CDR1 ENHRY and CDR2 SYGVKD. CDR3 sequence (DNA): TGTGCCATCAGTGCCCGGGACCTCGCCTACAATGAGCAGTTCTTC. It yields the protein CAISARDLAYNEQFF.